Presented here are 24 T cell receptor beta chains from one specimen sequenced in a study of spatial heterogeneity in lung cancer. Noted time point: blood at routine non-recurrence follow-up after resection. Whole RNA obtained from tumor, nontumor lung or frozen PBMC underwent sequencing without sorting. TCRdb analysed the 5' RACE reads with MiXCR anew, one entry per CDR3 protein. The sample has about 120,000 distinct CDR3 sequences; 12% are singletons. This material consisted of PBMCs, taken at follow-up. These receptors all stem from a male donor with early-stage non-small cell lung cancer.

This clonotype has at least ten counts. The chain employs TRBV29-1 and TRBJ1-5; 9 bases line up with TRBD1. The germline gives CDR1 SQVTM, CDR2 ANQGSEA. Unmatched junction bases numbered 16, after V lost 4 bases and J lost 0 bases. CDR3 length: 19 residues. CDR3 DNA: TGCAGCGTTGGAACAGGGGGCGCTTTGGGAGGCTATAGCAATCAGCCCCAGCATTTT. Translating it yields CSVGTGGALGGYSNQPQHF.

This clonotype turned up a few times. V gene TRBV12-3 or TRBV12-4 combines with J gene TRBJ1-5; weak D call: TRBD1 (5 bases). The length of the CDR3 is 13 residues. Trimming pared 3 bases from V and 5 bases from J, leaving 8 bases between. The CDR3 sequence: CASSLDTYQPQHF. In DNA, the CDR3 is TGTGCCAGCAGTTTGGACACCTATCAGCCCCAGCATTTT.

This clonotype has a count of ten or more. This chain joins TRBV15 and TRBJ1-2; 8 bases line up with TRBD1. Germline CDR1 reads LNHNV; CDR2 reads YYDKDF (reference sequence). The CDR3 has 15 residues. Trimming at V came to 0 bases and at J to 8 bases, leaving 8 bases not matched to a gene. CDR3 sequence reads: CATSRDQGQGFGYTF. The DNA of the CDR3 is TGTGCCACCAGCAGAGACCAAGGACAGGGCTTCGGCTACACCTTC.

This clonotype was seen repeatedly, ten times or more. The chain has TRBV5-1 and TRBJ2-3; 14 nucleotides line up with TRBD2. Unmatched junction bases numbered 7, after V lost 4 bases and J lost 6 bases. This CDR3 spans 16 amino acids. Germline V gene sequence: CDR1 SGHRS, CDR2 YFSETQ. In DNA, the CDR3 is TGCGCCAGCAGCCTACCAGGACTAGCGGGGGGCGATACGCAGTATTTT. Translating gives CASSLPGLAGGDTQYF.

The V gene is TRBV25-1, the J gene TRBJ2-1; the D call may be TRBD1 or TRBD2 (5 bases each). The CDR3 length is 15 residues. The germline gives CDR1 MGHDK, CDR2 SYGVNS. V lost 3 bases to trimming and J lost 2 bases, with 11 bases between them. As DNA, the CDR3 is TGTGCCAGCAGTGAGGCGAGGGGCGCCTACAATGAGCAGTTCTTC. Residues: CASSEARGAYNEQFF.

This clonotype was found once. The V gene is TRBV1, the J gene TRBJ2-2; the table calls TRBD1, which could not be checked here. TRBV1 is a documented pseudogene. CDR3 size: 16 residues. The CDR3 protein is CTSSHADRSSTGELFF. For the CDR3, the DNA is TGCACCAGCAGCCATGCTGACAGGAGTTCTACCGGGGAGCTGTTTTTT.

This clonotype was counted many times. The chain is built from TRBV7-2 and TRBJ1-5; 8 nucleotides agree with TRBD1. The junction had 6 bases not matched to a gene; V was cut back by 1 base and J by 7 bases. The CDR3 sequence is 15 residues long. The germline V gene has CDR1 SGHTA and CDR2 FQGNSA. CDR3 sequence: CASSLDRGTKQPQHF. The DNA for the CDR3 is TGTGCCAGCAGCTTAGACAGGGGGACGAAGCAGCCCCAGCATTTT.

At least ten counts were recorded for this clonotype. This chain connects TRBV12-3 or TRBV12-4 to TRBJ2-5; D is possibly TRBD2 (5 bases). Trimming left V 3 bases short and J 9 bases short, with 14 bases between. This CDR3 is 13 amino acids long. CDR3 coding DNA: TGTGCCAGCAGTTTTTCCGGCCTGGAGGCCCAGTACTTC. Its translation is CASSFSGLEAQYF.

The rearrangement joins TRBV19 to TRBJ2-7; D tentatively reads TRBD1 or TRBD2 (5 bases each). CDR1 LNHDA and CDR2 SQIVND come from the germline V gene (reference sequence). V was pared by 6 bases and J by 0 bases, with 15 bases between. The length of the CDR3 is 15 residues. As DNA, the CDR3 is TGTGCCAGTAGACATGGGACGGCAAGCTCCTACGAGCAGTACTTC. Amino acid sequence: CASRHGTASSYEQYF.

The chain recombines TRBV18 with TRBJ1-6, with D possibly being TRBD1 (5 bases). Trimming cost V 2 bases and J 5 bases, with 10 bases left between them. Germline V gene sequence: CDR1 KGHSH, CDR2 LQKENI. The CDR3 consists of 15 residues. CDR3 sequence reads: CASSPGTVNNSPLHF. The CDR3 DNA reads as TGTGCCAGCTCACCAGGGACGGTGAATAATTCACCCCTCCACTTT.

This clonotype was seen a few times. The chain couples TRBV7-9 to TRBJ1-2, with 8 bases that match TRBD1. The V segment lost 0 bases and the J segment 8 bases; nucleotides outside the gene matches: 8. The length of the CDR3 is 15 residues. Germline CDR1 and CDR2: SEHNR and FQNEAQ (reference sequence). This chain's CDR3 is CASSLAVQGASGYTF. The CDR3 coding sequence is TGTGCCAGCAGCTTAGCGGTGCAGGGGGCGAGCGGCTACACCTTC.

This clonotype appeared a few times. The chain joins TRBV10-3 to TRBJ1-5; tentative D call: TRBD1 (6 bases). CDR3 length equals 13 residues. The germline V gene encodes CDR1 ENHRY and CDR2 SYGVKD. V lost 8 bases to trimming and J lost 6 bases, with 14 bases between them. This CDR3 is CAISHQGSQPQHF. The CDR3 DNA is TGTGCCATCTCCCATCAGGGGAGTCAGCCCCAGCATTTT.

The V call is TRBV6-5, the J call TRBJ2-7, with 8 bases that match TRBD1. Per the germline V gene, CDR1 is MNHEY and CDR2 is SVGAGI. CDR3 length: 14 residues. After removal of 5 bases from V and 4 bases from J, the junction contained 7 bases not matched to a gene. The CDR3 nucleotides are TGTGCCAGCAGTGGGACAGGTGGAGGTTACGAGCAGTACTTC. Translating gives CASSGTGGGYEQYF.

The chain links TRBV6-5 to TRBJ1-3; tentative D call: TRBD1 (5 bases). Between the trimmed V and J ends, which lost 5 bases and 0 bases, there was a span of 14 bases. CDR1 and CDR2 from the germline V gene are MNHEY and SVGAGI. The CDR3 is made up of 16 amino acids. The CDR3 region has the DNA TGTGCCAGCAGTCGAGTGGGACGGAGCTCTGGAAACACCATATATTTT. It translates to CASSRVGRSSGNTIYF.

This clonotype was seen repeatedly, ten times or more. The gene calls are TRBV29-1 and TRBJ2-1, with D possibly called TRBD1 or TRBD2 (6 bases each). Germline V lookup: CDR1 SQVTM, CDR2 ANQGSEA. The CDR3 sequence is 12 residues long. The V gene lost 4 bases and the J gene lost 5 bases, with 9 bases spanning the gap. The CDR3 nucleotides read TGCAGCGTTGCTAGGGGGGACAATGAGCAGTTCTTC. Translation: CSVARGDNEQFF.

This rearrangement joins TRBV5-6 to TRBJ1-3, with no clear D. CDR3 size: 14 residues. Trimming took 5 bases from V and 5 from J, leaving 14 bases between them. Germline assignment: CDR1 SGHDT and CDR2 YYEEEE. CDR3 loop: CASSFRTPRNTIYF. In DNA, the CDR3 is TGTGCCAGCAGTTTTCGGACCCCTCGAAACACCATATATTTT.

The sample holds many counts of this clonotype. This chain's CDR3 is CASSGGRSTTQYF. DNA for the CDR3: TGTGCCAGCAGCGGAGGGCGGTCGACCACGCAGTATTTT. The rearrangement uses TRBV7-9 and TRBJ2-3; possible D gene TRBD2, 6 bases. V dropped 5 bases and J dropped 9 bases, with 15 bases sitting between them. The germline V gene has CDR1 SEHNR and CDR2 FQNEAQ (reference sequence). This CDR3 has 13 residues.

This sequence joins TRBV7-2 and TRBJ2-1; TRBD1 matches at 7 bases. CDR1 and CDR2 from the germline V gene are SGHTA and FQGNSA. The CDR3 runs 13 residues. With 5 bases clipped from V and 12 bases from J, the junction kept 10 bases outside the gene matches. CDR3 bases: TGTGCCAGCAGCCCAAGACAGGGTATAGGGCAGTTCTTC. It encodes CASSPRQGIGQFF.

The sample holds many counts of this clonotype. V and J are TRBV12-3 or TRBV12-4 and TRBJ1-5; TRBD1 might be the D (6 bases). The CDR3 length is 15 residues. V was trimmed by 6 bases and J by 6 bases, leaving 18 bases between them. The CDR3 sequence: CASSLGTSGSQPQHF. The CDR3 DNA reads as TGTGCCAGCAGCCTCGGGACAAGCGGGAGTCAGCCCCAGCATTTT.

This clonotype was counted a few times. This chain joins TRBV4-3 and TRBJ2-2; D perhaps matches TRBD1 (5 bases). Germline assignment: CDR1 LGHNA and CDR2 YSLEER. The ends were cut back, 0 bases at V and 3 bases at J, with 11 bases in the middle. The CDR3 has 16 amino acids. The CDR3 sequence is CASSQDRQGHTGELFF. The DNA of the CDR3 is TGCGCCAGCAGCCAAGACCGCCAGGGCCACACCGGGGAGCTGTTTTTT.

This clonotype was picked up many times. The genes are TRBV7-2 and TRBJ2-1; 11 bases are a match to TRBD1. The germline V gene encodes CDR1 SGHTA and CDR2 FQGNSA. This CDR3 has 15 amino acids. V gave up 5 bases and J gave up 2 bases; unmatched junction bases: 2. CDR3 amino acids: CASSVGQGAYNEQFF. The DNA of the CDR3 is TGTGCCAGCAGCGTGGGACAGGGGGCCTACAATGAGCAGTTCTTC. The full variable domain, with the rest looked up from reference TRBV7-2 and TRBJ2-1, is GAGVSQSPSNKVTEKGKDVELRCDPISGHTALYWYRQSLGQGLEFLIYFQGNSAPDKSGLPSDRFSAERTGGSVSTLTIQRTQQEDSAVYLCASSVGQGAYNEQFFGPGTRLTVL.

This clonotype was picked up many times. V gene TRBV12-3 or TRBV12-4 combines with J gene TRBJ2-1; tentatively, D is TRBD2 (7 bases). The CDR3 runs 16 residues. The ends were cut back, 3 bases at V and 4 bases at J, with 16 bases in the middle. The CDR3 region has the DNA TGTGCCAGCAGTTTCCGAGGGGGGGGCTTTTACAATGAGCAGTTCTTC. Encoded protein: CASSFRGGGFYNEQFF.

V gene TRBV7-2 combines with J gene TRBJ2-7; the D is unclear. The CDR3 spans 12 residues. Germline V CDR1 and CDR2: SGHTA, FQGNSA. V was shortened by 5 bases and J by 3 bases, with 8 bases between the two germline ends. DNA of the CDR3: TGTGCCAGCAGCCCAACGCTCTACGAGCAGTACTTC. This sequence encodes CASSPTLYEQYF.

The V call is TRBV29-1, the J call TRBJ2-7; D might be TRBD1 or TRBD2, each matching 5 bases. Germline-derived CDR1 and CDR2 are SQVTM and ANQGSEA. The ends were cut back, 3 bases at V and 7 bases at J, with 16 bases in the middle. The length of the CDR3 is 13 residues. The CDR3 loop reads CSVELGPVGEQYF. In DNA form, the CDR3 reads TGCAGCGTTGAGTTGGGACCAGTCGGGGAGCAGTACTTC.